Each of the 23 T cell receptor beta chains below was sequenced from the same sample in a study of spatial heterogeneity in lung cancer. Time point described: sample taken at primary tumor resection. Using its own MiXCR run on the 5' RACE reads, TCRdb lists one record per CDR3 protein. The table has some 80,000 distinct CDR3 sequences, roughly 8% seen once. Sequences were derived from PBMCs, sampled at surgery. Receptors were obtained from a male donor with early-stage non-small cell lung cancer.

Ten or more counts support this clonotype. The chain recombines TRBV3-1 with TRBJ1-1; D ambiguous. There are 12 residues in the CDR3. Germline CDR1 and CDR2: LGHDT and YNNKEL (reference sequence). Trimming removed 0 bases at V and 11 bases at J, with 10 bases between. CDR3 residues: CASSQEGLGAFF. In DNA, the CDR3 is TGTGCCAGCAGCCAAGAAGGACTAGGGGCTTTCTTT.

This clonotype appeared a few times. The chain joins TRBV11-3 to TRBJ2-1, with D possibly TRBD1 on 5 matching bases. V was trimmed by 3 bases and J by 0 bases, leaving 9 bases between them. The CDR3 totals 15 residues. Germline V CDR1 and CDR2: SGHNT, YENEEA. The CDR3 protein is CASSFRQPSYNEQFF. Written as DNA, the CDR3 is TGTGCCAGCAGCTTTAGACAGCCCTCCTACAATGAGCAGTTCTTC.

This clonotype was recorded many times. This chain uses TRBV7-9 with TRBJ2-5; TRBD1 or TRBD2 may be the D gene (5 bases each). Trimming pared 3 bases from V and 1 base from J, leaving 15 bases between. CDR1 and CDR2 (germline): SEHNR, FQNEAQ (reference sequence). This CDR3 contains 16 residues. In nucleotides, the CDR3 is TGTGCCAGCAGCTTTGCACCCCGGGACCTCCAAGAGACCCAGTACTTC. This gives the protein CASSFAPRDLQETQYF.

This clonotype has ten or more counts. This chain connects TRBV6-5 to TRBJ2-7, with D tentatively TRBD1 or TRBD2 (6 bases each). The CDR3 sequence is 14 residues long. Trimming shortened V by 4 bases and J by 5 bases, and 15 bases separated the two germline ends. Germline V gives CDR1 MNHEY, CDR2 SVGAGI. As DNA, the CDR3 is TGTGCCAGCAGTTCCCCGGGGGCGCGGAACGAGCAGTACTTC. It specifies CASSSPGARNEQYF.

The genes are TRBV12-3 or TRBV12-4 and TRBJ2-5; 12 bases match TRBD2. The length of the CDR3 is 15 residues. Trimming removed 4 bases from V and 5 bases from J; junction bases left unmatched: 5. The CDR3 sequence: CASSSQTSGSETQYF. The CDR3, as DNA: TGTGCCAGCAGTTCACAGACTAGCGGGAGTGAGACCCAGTACTTC.

There are many counts of this clonotype. The chain links TRBV19 to TRBJ2-3; the match to TRBD2 covers 10 bases. This CDR3 has 16 amino acids. Germline CDR1 is LNHDA and CDR2 is SQIVND (reference sequence). J gave up 1 base and V 3 bases, and 4 bases lay outside the gene matches. The CDR3, as DNA: TGTGCCAGTAGTATCACCGGGACTAGCGGCACAGATACGCAGTATTTT. As protein: CASSITGTSGTDTQYF.

V usage is TRBV10-1 and J usage is TRBJ2-1; D may be TRBD2 (6 bases). V was pared by 4 bases and J by 7 bases, with 17 bases between. The CDR3 extends over 15 amino acids. The germline gives CDR1 WNHNN, CDR2 SYGVQD (reference sequence). The CDR3 DNA follows: TGCGCCAGCAGTGGCGGGACTGAAGGTAAAAATGAGCAGTTCTTC. It codes for CASSGGTEGKNEQFF.

This clonotype showed up many times. The chain couples TRBV3-1 to TRBJ2-1, with D uncertain. The germline V gene encodes CDR1 LGHDT and CDR2 YNNKEL (reference sequence). This CDR3 has 15 residues. V gave up 6 bases and J gave up 0 bases, with 12 bases separating them. Here the CDR3 reads CASSRTRGSYNEQFF. The DNA for the CDR3 is TGTGCCAGCAGTCGCACTCGTGGCTCCTACAATGAGCAGTTCTTC.

In its sample, this clonotype was seen many times. CDR3 residues: CASGYGTEAFF. The CDR3 DNA follows: TGTGCCAGCGGCTACGGGACAGAAGCTTTCTTT. The chain has TRBV6-4 and TRBJ1-1, with D possibly matching TRBD1 (6 bases). This CDR3 comprises 11 residues. Per germline, CDR1 MRHNA and CDR2 SNTAGT. V shed 8 bases and J shed 8 bases, with 12 bases lying between them.

This clonotype came up once. The genes are TRBV20-1 and TRBJ1-4; D ambiguous. Germline values: CDR1 DFQATT, CDR2 SNEGSKA (reference sequence). The CDR3 runs to 14 residues. V lost 4 bases and J lost 7, with 16 bases in between. The CDR3 here is CSAKRLGISEKLFF. In nucleotides, the CDR3 is TGCAGTGCTAAGCGACTGGGAATTTCTGAAAAACTGTTTTTT.

The sample holds many counts of this clonotype. This chain uses TRBV7-3 with TRBJ2-1, with D possibly being TRBD1 or TRBD2 (5 bases each). The CDR3 is made up of 16 amino acids. Germline loops: CDR1 SGHTA, CDR2 FQGTGA. V was clipped by 1 base and J by 7 bases, with 17 bases between them. This CDR3 reads CASSLRAGDRVNEQFF. CDR3 DNA sequence: TGTGCCAGCAGCTTAAGGGCCGGGGACCGGGTGAATGAGCAGTTCTTC.

The chain joins TRBV19 to TRBJ1-5; D remains ambiguous. Germline CDR1 is LNHDA and CDR2 is SQIVND (reference sequence). V lost 2 bases and J lost 2, with 7 bases in between. The CDR3 contains 14 residues. CDR3 loop: CASSITSGNQPQHF. CDR3 nucleotide sequence: TGTGCCAGTAGTATAACGAGCGGCAATCAGCCCCAGCATTTT.

At least ten counts were recorded for this clonotype. This rearrangement joins TRBV19 to TRBJ2-1; D possibly matches TRBD1 or TRBD2 (6 bases each). This CDR3 comprises 15 residues. Germline V lookup: CDR1 LNHDA, CDR2 SQIVND (reference sequence). V was pared by 10 bases and J by 5 bases, with 21 bases between. CDR3 residues: CATQGGLTLNNEQFF. Here the CDR3 DNA reads TGTGCCACCCAAGGGGGACTTACCCTAAACAATGAGCAGTTCTTC.

This clonotype was seen at least ten times. The J gene is TRBJ2-7, the V gene TRBV27; 7 positions agree with TRBD1. The J segment lost 3 bases and the V segment lost 0 bases, leaving 8 bases of the junction unmatched. The CDR3 length is 16 residues. Germline CDR1 is MNHEY and CDR2 is SMNVEV (reference sequence). The CDR3: CASSLSTGQLIYEQYF. DNA for the CDR3: TGTGCCAGCAGTTTATCGACGGGACAGCTTATCTACGAGCAGTACTTC.

This clonotype was detected many times. The V and J genes are TRBV20-1 and TRBJ2-7; D gene uncertain. CDR1 DFQATT and CDR2 SNEGSKA come from the germline V gene (reference sequence). The CDR3 length is 12 residues. V lost 3 bases and J lost 5, with 11 bases in between. DNA for the CDR3: TGCAGTGCTAGGCGGCAGTCCAACGAGCAGTACTTC. It specifies CSARRQSNEQYF.

The chain joins TRBV27 to TRBJ2-7; D ambiguous. V dropped 5 bases and J dropped 4 bases, with 12 bases sitting between them. There are 13 residues in the CDR3. Germline CDR1 MNHEY, CDR2 SMNVEV (reference sequence). This CDR3 is CASSRPEWYEQYF. In nucleotides, the CDR3 is TGTGCCAGCAGTCGCCCGGAATGGTACGAGCAGTACTTC.

This clonotype was seen only a few times. The chain employs TRBV16 and TRBJ2-6, with 10 bases aligning to TRBD1. Germline CDR1 reads KGHSY; CDR2 reads FQNENV. Trimming took 4 bases from V and 2 from J; bases not matched to a gene: 11. The CDR3 consists of 19 residues. In DNA form, the CDR3 reads TGTGCCAGCAGCCCCAGCGGGACAGGGGTAAAAGCTGGGGCCAACGTCCTGACTTTC. This translates into CASSPSGTGVKAGANVLTF.

This clonotype was observed a handful of times. The genes are TRBV6-6 and TRBJ1-2; 7 bases match TRBD1. V trimming: 5 bases; J trimming: 5 bases; junction bases outside the gene matches: 2. This CDR3 is built from 12 residues. Looked up from germline, CDR1 is MNHNY and CDR2 is SVGAGI (reference sequence). The DNA of the CDR3 is TGTGCCAGCAGTGGACAGGTTTATGGCTACACCTTC. The encoded protein is CASSGQVYGYTF.

This clonotype was seen many times. CDR3 loop: CASSAGRGAGELFF. The DNA of the CDR3 is TGTGCCAGCTCCGCCGGCCGGGGGGCCGGGGAGCTGTTTTTT. The chain joins TRBV3-1 to TRBJ2-2; 7 bases fit TRBD2. Trimming cost V 8 bases and J 6 bases; bases outside gene matches: 9. The germline V gene has CDR1 LGHDT and CDR2 YNNKEL (reference sequence). The CDR3 sequence is 14 residues long.

This clonotype was observed many times. This chain uses TRBV29-1 with TRBJ1-1; D not certain. CDR1 is SQVTM and CDR2 is ANQGSEA in the germline V gene. Trimming pared 4 bases from V and 7 bases from J, leaving 10 bases between. The CDR3 length is 11 residues. The DNA for the CDR3 is TGCAGCGTTGCTCCCGGGGTTGAAGCTTTCTTT. Translation gives CSVAPGVEAFF.

This rearrangement joins TRBV6-2 or TRBV6-3 to TRBJ1-1, with a possible D match to TRBD1 (6 bases). The CDR3 spans 16 residues. With 5 bases removed from V and 4 bases from J, the gap between germline ends came to 20 bases. The germline V gene encodes CDR1 MNHEY and CDR2 SVGEGT. The CDR3 loop reads CASSKTDSGASTEAFF. For the CDR3, the DNA is TGTGCCAGCAGTAAAACCGACTCAGGGGCTTCCACTGAAGCTTTCTTT.

There are many counts of this clonotype. The chain recombines TRBV20-1 with TRBJ2-5; 7 bases line up with TRBD2. Germline loops: CDR1 DFQATT, CDR2 SNEGSKA (reference sequence). The CDR3 length is 17 residues. V shed 0 bases, J shed 5 bases, and the junction held 15 bases outside the gene matches. The CDR3 DNA is TGCAGTGCTAGAGACGCCATGGCGGGGGAGCGTTGGGAGACCCAGTACTTC. Translating gives CSARDAMAGERWETQYF.

In its sample, this clonotype was seen many times. The chain uses TRBV4-3 and TRBJ1-6; D possibly corresponds to TRBD1 (5 bases). CDR3 size: 14 residues. From germline, CDR1 is LGHNA and CDR2 YSLEER. With 4 bases removed from V and 7 bases from J, the gap between germline ends came to 11 bases. The CDR3 DNA reads as TGCGCCAGCAGCCTAGGGACTTTCAATTCACCCCTCCACTTT. Translation: CASSLGTFNSPLHF.